Listed below are T cell receptor beta chains from one sample, sequenced in a study of blood T cells in healthy people across ages. TCRdb recomputed calls from the 5' RACE reads with MiXCR, one row per CDR3 protein. The sample has over a million distinct CDR3 sequences; approximately 42% are singletons. Sequencing input: blood. These receptors all come from a woman younger than 30 in good health. Both conserved end residues are trimmed from each CDR3. Clone size is given for some rows only: seen once, a few or many times, or a class if the clone is expanded.

V gene	J gene	clone size	CDR3 protein
TRBV2	TRBJ2-1	.	ASSWSRASGPTYNEQF
TRBV15	TRBJ1-2	few	ATSLGRGGYGYT
TRBV20-1	TRBJ1-5	.	SAQPGGGNQPQH
TRBV6-2/TRBV6-3	TRBJ2-5	few	ASMNRAQY
TRBV27	TRBJ1-1	.	ASMRGNTEAF
TRBV4-3	TRBJ2-3	.	ASSQEFRAADTQY
TRBV5-5	TRBJ1-2	.	ASSFGTIYGYT
TRBV28	TRBJ1-3	.	ASTSSGSGNTIY
TRBV9	TRBJ1-6	.	ASSAVVGSSSPLH
TRBV4-2	TRBJ1-1	.	ASSHEDGNTEAF
TRBV7-6	TRBJ2-1	.	ASSLIFGGGAVYNEQF
TRBV20-1	TRBJ2-3	.	SASASGETDTQY
TRBV4-3	TRBJ2-5	.	ASSQRSLQGQETQY
TRBV7-2	TRBJ1-2	.	ASSPLGTGTGYT
TRBV12-3/TRBV12-4	TRBJ1-2	.	ASSFSGGGGYT
TRBV7-6	TRBJ2-2	.	ASSLAGIQNTGELF
TRBV4-1	TRBJ2-3	.	ASSETWSTDTQY
TRBV7-9	TRBJ2-1	.	ASSLTGTGVHNEQF
TRBV20-1	TRBJ2-1	.	SARLAGGPRIEQF
TRBV7-9	TRBJ2-1	.	ASSSRLAGEAWSSYNEQF
TRBV24-1	TRBJ2-2	.	ATSDGLRGSTGELF
TRBV6-1	TRBJ2-1	few	ASSSSGRGSSYNEQF
TRBV4-1	.	.	ASSQALGGRGYNEQY
TRBV2	TRBJ2-3	.	ASSELGRTDTQY
TRBV25-1	TRBJ1-6	few	ASSERQNSPLH